These T cell receptor beta chains were read from a single sample in a study of blood T cell repertoires in COVID-19. Sequencing was performed with immunoSEQ multiplex PCR; in TCRdb, only in-frame clones are kept and a portion is missing. The data contain 85,000 to 100,000 clones, 70% to 85% of them seen just once; the ten biggest clones take up approximately 25%. Material for sequencing was peripheral blood. The receptors were gathered from a human donor in a cohort sampled during active COVID-19. Both conserved end residues are part of each CDR3. The D gene is left open where the match is weak. Clone size is stated in some rows and not others, as once, few, many or a class when expanded.

J	size	V	D	CDR3	DNA
TRBJ2-7	NA	TRBV2	TRBD2	CARSVGGRSYEQYF	TGTGCCAGGTCGGTCGGCGGGAGATCTTACGAGCAGTACTTC
TRBJ2-3	NA	TRBV7-2	NA	CASSLLTDTQYF	TGTGCCAGCAGCCTCCTTACAGATACGCAGTATTTT
TRBJ2-5	NA	TRBV12-3/TRBV12-4	NA	CASSLSEVETQYF	TGTGCCAGCAGTTTAAGCGAAGTAGAGACCCAGTACTTC
TRBJ1-2	NA	TRBV5-8	NA	CASSLLGYTF	TGTGCCAGCAGCTTGCTAGGCTACACCTTC
TRBJ2-1	NA	TRBV18	NA	CASSRLDRSNEQFF	TGTGCCAGCTCACGGCTCGACAGAAGCAATGAGCAGTTCTTC
TRBJ2-3	NA	TRBV19	NA	CASSIADTQYF	TGTGCCAGTAGTATAGCTGATACGCAGTATTTT
TRBJ2-5	NA	TRBV6-5	NA	CASRAGGPKETQYF	TGTGCCAGCAGAGCTGGAGGGCCAAAGGAGACCCAGTACTTC
TRBJ1-2	NA	TRBV10-2	NA	CASSGGGGPLGYGYTF	TGCGCCAGCAGTGGGGGCGGGGGGCCCCTGGGGTATGGCTACACCTTC
TRBJ1-1	NA	TRBV3-1/TRBV3-2	TRBD1	CASTQGQGTEAFF	TGTGCCAGCACCCAAGGACAGGGCACTGAAGCTTTCTTT
TRBJ2-3	NA	TRBV7-2	NA	CASSPRRTDTQYF	TGTGCCAGCAGTCCACGTCGGACAGATACGCAGTATTTT
TRBJ2-7	NA	TRBV5-4	TRBD1	CASSLGRAGTGLVEQYF	TGTGCCAGCAGCTTGGGAAGAGCCGGGACAGGGCTCGTCGAGCAGTACTTC
TRBJ1-1	NA	TRBV12-5	TRBD1	CASGGTQGQTEAFF	TGTGCTAGTGGCGGTACACAGGGGCAGACTGAAGCTTTCTTT
TRBJ2-7	NA	TRBV2	TRBD2	CASSEPGRASGRPRLPSSYEQYF	TGTGCCAGCAGTGAACCTGGTCGGGCTAGCGGGAGGCCCCGACTACCGAGCTCCTACGAGCAGTACTTC
TRBJ2-7	once	TRBV4-3	NA	CASSLALTGYSYEQYF	TGCGCCAGCAGCCTAGCCCTCACAGGATACTCCTACGAGCAGTACTTC
TRBJ1-1	NA	TRBV18	NA	CASKVDSGTEAFF	TGTGCCAGCAAGGTAGACAGTGGCACTGAAGCTTTCTTT
TRBJ2-5	NA	TRBV19	TRBD2	CASSATSGVETQYF	TGTGCCAGTAGTGCGACTAGCGGTGTAGAGACCCAGTACTTC
TRBJ2-5	NA	TRBV11-2	TRBD1	CASSFAGTGQRTQYF	TGTGCCAGCAGCTTCGCCGGGACAGGTCAAAGGACCCAGTACTTC
TRBJ1-5	NA	TRBV19	NA	CASSIDQWAQPQHF	TGTGCCAGTAGTATAGATCAGTGGGCTCAGCCCCAGCATTTT
TRBJ2-1	NA	TRBV6-5	TRBD1	CASSYPGTGANEQFF	TGTGCCAGCAGTTACCCCGGGACAGGGGCCAATGAGCAGTTCTTC
TRBJ1-1	NA	TRBV7-2	NA	CASSPRGNTEAFF	TGTGCCAGCAGCCCACGGGGGAACACTGAAGCTTTCTTT
TRBJ1-1	NA	TRBV10-3	NA	CAISEQGKGTEAFF	TGTGCCATCAGTGAACAGGGAAAAGGCACTGAAGCTTTCTTT
TRBJ1-2	NA	TRBV6-2/TRBV6-3	TRBD1	CASSRTGDGYTF	TGTGCCAGCAGTAGGACAGGGGATGGCTACACCTTC
TRBJ1-1	NA	TRBV6-5	NA	CASTPTRLGPAFF	TGTGCCAGCACCCCTACTCGATTGGGGCCCGCTTTCTTT
TRBJ1-1	NA	TRBV15	TRBD1	CATSRDHRGGEAFF	TGTGCCACCAGCAGAGATCACAGGGGCGGTGAAGCTTTCTTT
TRBJ2-1	NA	TRBV5-1	TRBD1	CASSYGQASSYNEQFF	TGCGCCAGCAGCTACGGACAGGCCAGCTCCTACAATGAGCAGTTCTTC
TRBJ1-2	NA	TRBV24-1	TRBD1	CATSDGTVDFGYTF	TGTGCCACCAGTGACGGGACAGTGGATTTTGGCTACACCTTC
TRBJ2-3	NA	TRBV29-1	NA	CSIGGWVADTQYF	TGCAGTATCGGAGGGTGGGTCGCTGATACGCAGTATTTT
TRBJ1-1	NA	TRBV6-1	TRBD1	CASSEPGQVVNTEAFF	TGTGCCAGCAGTGAGCCGGGACAGGTCGTGAACACTGAAGCTTTCTTT
TRBJ2-3	NA	TRBV19	NA	CAVGTVYEKRGDTQYF	TGTGCCGTCGGGACTGTTTACGAGAAAAGGGGCGATACGCAGTATTTT
TRBJ2-7	NA	TRBV4-2	TRBD2	CASKVVAGLSYEQYF	TGTGCCAGCAAGGTGGTAGCGGGCCTATCCTACGAGCAGTACTTC
TRBJ1-4	NA	TRBV4-1	NA	CASSPRAGGGEKLFF	TGCGCCAGCAGCCCCCGGGCTGGGGGAGGGGAAAAACTGTTTTTT
TRBJ1-2	NA	TRBV7-8	NA	CASSLGLYFAYTF	TGTGCCAGCAGCTTAGGACTCTACTTTGCCTACACCTTC
TRBJ2-7	NA	TRBV5-1	TRBD2	CASTVAGATHEQYF	TGCGCCAGCACCGTAGCGGGAGCAACACACGAGCAGTACTTC
TRBJ1-6	NA	TRBV19	NA	CASRRYNSPLHF	TGTGCCAGTAGACGGTATAATTCACCCCTCCACTTT
TRBJ1-5	NA	TRBV6-6	NA	CASSHGESNQPQHF	TGTGCCAGCAGCCACGGGGAGAGCAATCAGCCCCAGCATTTT
TRBJ1-2	NA	TRBV24-1	NA	CATSDSLGQGNYGYTF	TGTGCCACCAGTGATTCATTGGGGCAGGGGAACTATGGCTACACCTTC
TRBJ1-1	NA	TRBV4-2	TRBD1	CASSQDRGRTEAFF	TGTGCCAGCAGCCAAGACAGGGGGCGCACTGAAGCTTTCTTT
TRBJ2-7	few	TRBV24-1	TRBD2	CATSEPGTSGAYEQYF	TGTGCCACCAGTGAGCCCGGGACTAGCGGGGCCTACGAGCAGTACTTC
TRBJ1-5	NA	TRBV24-1	TRBD1	CATSDSGQGHQPQHF	TGTGCCACCAGTGATTCCGGACAGGGGCATCAGCCCCAGCATTTT